A selection of T cell receptor beta chains follows, all from one sample in a study of T cell responses to AZD1222 COVID-19 vaccine. Measured with immunoSEQ multiplex PCR; TCRdb has only the in-frame clones, and not every one. In the table there are approximately 120,000 clones, 88% of which are singletons. Sequencing was performed on peripheral blood, taken on day 0 of AZD1222 vaccination. These receptors came from an adult in good health. CDR3s include the opening cysteine and the closing phenylalanine or tryptophan. A D gene is named only where the DNA matches it firmly. Clone size is not always given. Where it is, it says once, few, many or a class for expanded clones.

>-|TRBJ2-7|-|TRBV3-1/TRBV3-2
CASSQGPVYEQYF
TGTGCCAGCAGCCAAGGCCCCGTCTACGAGCAGTACTTC
>-|TRBJ1-1|-|TRBV6-1
CASSEVLEAEAFF
TGTGCCAGCAGTGAAGTATTGGAGGCTGAAGCTTTCTTT
>-|TRBJ1-2|-|TRBV11-3
CASSSNSVGYTF
TGTGCCAGCAGCTCAAACTCCGTTGGCTACACCTTC
>TRBD1|TRBJ2-7|-|TRBV10-3
CAITPTDREYEQYF
TGTGCCATCACCCCCACCGACAGGGAGTACGAGCAGTACTTC
>TRBD1|TRBJ1-5|-|TRBV6-5
CASSRDRGVNQPQHF
TGTGCCAGCAGCCGGGACAGGGGGGTCAATCAGCCCCAGCATTTT
>TRBD2|TRBJ2-3|-|TRBV7-2
CASSSGGVGTDTQYF
TGTGCCAGCAGCTCCGGGGGGGTCGGCACAGATACGCAGTATTTT
>-|TRBJ2-1|-|TRBV6-2/TRBV6-3
CASSYDPGLVGEQFF
TGTGCCAGCAGTTACGATCCAGGGTTGGTTGGGGAGCAGTTCTTC
>-|TRBJ2-1|-|TRBV11-2
CASSLVWGTSYNEQFF
TGTGCCAGCAGCTTAGTCTGGGGGACTTCGTACAATGAGCAGTTCTTC
>TRBD2|TRBJ2-1|-|TRBV7-3
CASSLTFSVGLAGGNEQFF
TGTGCCAGCAGCTTAACGTTCTCGGTGGGACTAGCGGGGGGCAATGAGCAGTTCTTC
>-|TRBJ1-5|-|TRBV19
CASRSGDTPVSNQPQHF
TGTGCCAGTAGGTCAGGGGACACTCCCGTGAGCAATCAGCCCCAGCATTTT
>-|TRBJ2-7|-|TRBV11-2
CASSLDSSYEQYF
TGTGCCAGCAGCTTAGACTCTTCCTACGAGCAGTACTTC
>-|TRBJ2-5|-|TRBV20-1
CSARGAETQYF
TGCAGTGCCAGGGGGGCGGAGACCCAGTACTTC
>-|TRBJ1-6|-|TRBV24-1
CATSSAGPNSPLHF
TGTGCCACCAGTTCTGCAGGGCCCAATTCACCCCTCCACTTT
>TRBD1|TRBJ1-2|-|TRBV27
CASSLNRDRAGYTF
TGTGCCAGCAGTTTGAACCGGGACAGGGCCGGCTACACCTTC
>TRBD1|TRBJ1-5|-|TRBV3-1/TRBV3-2
CASSQDWWGQGGQPQHF
TGTGCCAGCAGCCAAGATTGGTGGGGACAGGGCGGACAGCCCCAGCATTTT
>-|TRBJ2-2|-|TRBV28
CASSGSWTGELFF
TGTGCCAGCAGTGGGTCATGGACCGGGGAGCTGTTTTTT
>-|TRBJ1-6|few|TRBV5-6
CASSLLQSNSPLHF
TGTGCCAGCAGCTTGTTGCAGAGTAATTCACCCCTCCACTTT
>TRBD2|TRBJ2-1|-|TRBV7-2
CASSLEGGGAYNEQFF
TGTGCCAGCAGCTTAGAAGGCGGGGGGGCCTACAATGAGCAGTTCTTC
>-|TRBJ1-1|once|TRBV9
CASSRGGLNTEAFF
TGTGCCAGCAGCCGGGGGGGTTTAAACACTGAAGCTTTCTTT
>TRBD1|TRBJ2-2|-|TRBV5-1
CASRLLGQTGELFF
TGCGCCAGCAGGCTCTTGGGACAGACCGGGGAGCTGTTTTTT
>-|TRBJ1-3|-|TRBV5-4
CASSPGSSGNTIYF
TGTGCCAGCAGCCCGGGAAGCTCTGGAAACACCATATATTTT
>TRBD1|TRBJ1-1|medium-sized|TRBV19
CASSPGTGGFEAFF
TGTGCCAGTAGTCCCGGGACAGGGGGCTTTGAAGCTTTCTTT
>TRBD2|TRBJ2-3|-|TRBV4-3
CASSPWTSGDTDTQYF
TGCGCCAGCAGCCCTTGGACTAGCGGGGACACAGATACGCAGTATTTT
>TRBD1|TRBJ1-2|-|TRBV6-5
CASSFPGQTAGYTF
TGTGCCAGCAGTTTTCCGGGACAGACGGCCGGCTACACCTTC
>-|TRBJ1-2|-|TRBV29-1
CSVGAREAYGYTF
TGCAGCGTTGGGGCCAGGGAGGCCTATGGCTACACCTTC
>-|TRBJ1-6|-|TRBV27
CASSPPPLRSPLHF
TGTGCCAGCAGTCCCCCCCCGTTAAGGTCACCCCTCCACTTT
>TRBD2|TRBJ2-7|-|TRBV4-2
CASSQAPGEGSYEQYF
TGTGCCAGCAGCCAAGCACCGGGGGAGGGATCCTACGAGCAGTACTTC